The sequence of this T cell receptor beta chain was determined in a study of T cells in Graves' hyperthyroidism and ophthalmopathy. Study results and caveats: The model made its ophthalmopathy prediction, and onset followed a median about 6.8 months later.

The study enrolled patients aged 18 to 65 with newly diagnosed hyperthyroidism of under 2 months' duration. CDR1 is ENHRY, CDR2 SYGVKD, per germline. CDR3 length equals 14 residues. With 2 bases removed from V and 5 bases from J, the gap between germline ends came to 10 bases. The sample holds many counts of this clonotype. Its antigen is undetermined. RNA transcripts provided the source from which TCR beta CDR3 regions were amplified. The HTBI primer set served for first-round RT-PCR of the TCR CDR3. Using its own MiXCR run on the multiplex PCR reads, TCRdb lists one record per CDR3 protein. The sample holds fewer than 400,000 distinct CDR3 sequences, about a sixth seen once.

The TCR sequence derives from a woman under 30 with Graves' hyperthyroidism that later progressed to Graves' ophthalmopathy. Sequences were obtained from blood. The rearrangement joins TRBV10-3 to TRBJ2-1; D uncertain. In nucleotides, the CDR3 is TGTGCCATCAGTGAGCGACTCAACGACAATGAGCAGTTCTTC. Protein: CAISERLNDNEQFF.